This TCR beta chain was identified during a study of cytomegalovirus exposure and HLA in healthy donors. With 60 Vbeta and 13 Jbeta primers, the PCR was carried out. The repertoire was sequenced with immunoSEQ multiplex PCR; TCRdb's copy has only in-frame clones and lacks some. The sample includes about 230,000 clones, about three quarters seen only once; the top ten take around 2.9%. About this clone itself: Its antigen remains unknown. The sample holds other DNA sequences that translate to the same CDR3.

CDR3 length: 12 amino acids. Germline lookup yields CDR1 KGHSH and CDR2 LQKENI. Between the trimmed V and J ends, which lost 3 bases and 1 base, there was a span of 4 bases. Study outcomes and limitations: Accounts indicate the classifier identified cytomegalovirus status with strong specificity and sensitivity. TCR beta sequences reportedly predicted the HLA-A and HLA-B alleles of most subjects accurately.

The clonotype comes from a woman in her sixties in good health and CMV-seropositive. Sequencing was carried out using PBMCs. This chain connects TRBV18 to TRBJ2-7, with D unclear. The CDR3, as DNA: TGTGCCAGCTCACCTCAATCCTACGAGCAGTACTTC. Amino acids: CASSPQSYEQYF.